The 7 T cell receptor beta chains given below trace back to one sample, sequenced in a study of T cell repertoires in cytomegalovirus infection. What these receptors recognize is not known. Each CDR3 protein is one row after TCRdb ran MiXCR on the reads. Of some 270,000 distinct CDR3 sequences listed, roughly a fifth are singletons. Sequencing used cultured PBMCs, obtained from culture after CMV antigen stimulation. Receptor source: a human donor in good health (CMV status not recorded). Some clones in this sample may be carry-over from other donors' samples.

The chain joins TRBV9 to TRBJ2-5, with 10 bases lining up with TRBD2. Germline V gene lookup returns CDR1 SGDLS and CDR2 YYNGEE. The CDR3 runs 15 residues. V was clipped by 6 bases and J by 7 bases; unmatched bases: 12. In DNA form, the CDR3 reads TGTGCCAGCACCCCAGGGGCTAGCGGGAGTTGGACCCAGTACTTC. As protein: CASTPGASGSWTQYF. Looking up the rest from reference TRBV9 and TRBJ2-5 gives the full variable domain: DSGVTQTPKHLITATGQRVTLRCSPRSGDLSVYWYQQSLDQGLQFLIQYYNGEERAKGNILERFSAQQFPDLHSELNLSSLELGDSALYFCASTPGASGSWTQYFGPGTRLLVL.

A few counts support this clonotype. V gene TRBV19 combines with J gene TRBJ2-3; 7 bases map to TRBD2. The CDR3 consists of 15 residues. Trimming took 3 bases from V and 4 from J; bases not matched to a gene: 7. Germline CDR1 is LNHDA and CDR2 is SQIVND (reference sequence). CDR3 coding DNA: TGTGCCAGTAGTATCCTTGCGGGGGAGGCAGATACGCAGTATTTT. It specifies CASSILAGEADTQYF.

The sample holds a few counts of this clonotype. J is TRBJ2-1 and V is TRBV27, with D possibly being TRBD2 (5 bases). The CDR3 contains 16 residues. CDR1 and CDR2 (germline): MNHEY, SMNVEV (reference sequence). V dropped 4 bases and J dropped 0 bases, with 13 bases sitting between them. CDR3 coding DNA: TGTGCCAGCAGTTACGGACTGGGCGGCTCCTACAATGAGCAGTTCTTC. Protein sequence: CASSYGLGGSYNEQFF.

This clonotype was recorded a few times. This chain uses TRBV18 with TRBJ2-1; 8 bases agree with TRBD2. The CDR3 consists of 14 residues. Per the germline V gene, CDR1 is KGHSH and CDR2 is LQKENI. Trimming removed 4 bases from V and 5 bases from J; junction bases left unmatched: 4. CDR3 nucleotide sequence: TGTGCCAGCTCACAGAGCGGGGGCAACAATGAGCAGTTCTTC. Residues: CASSQSGGNNEQFF.

This chain links TRBV12-3 or TRBV12-4 with TRBJ1-5; D unresolved. The CDR3 has 12 amino acids. V dropped 5 bases and J dropped 6 bases, with 8 bases sitting between them. Here the CDR3 DNA reads TGTGCCAGCAGTGGCCCGGGTCAGCCCCAGCATTTT. Translated: CASSGPGQPQHF.

This clonotype has only a few counts. The genes are TRBV6-2 or TRBV6-3 and TRBJ2-7; unclear D gene. Looked up from germline, CDR1 is MNHEY and CDR2 is SVGEGT. This CDR3 has 18 residues. Trimming left V 2 bases short and J 0 bases short, with 20 bases between. This CDR3 reads CASSYNIGLGTSSYEQYF. Here the CDR3 DNA reads TGTGCCAGCAGTTACAATATCGGGCTTGGAACGAGCTCCTACGAGCAGTACTTC.

The V call is TRBV6-5, the J call TRBJ1-1; D remains ambiguous. The CDR3 covers 14 residues. V lost 3 bases, J lost 0 bases, and 8 bases lay in between. The germline gives CDR1 MNHEY, CDR2 SVGAGI. The chain's CDR3 is CASSYDTVNTEAFF. CDR3 DNA: TGTGCCAGCAGTTATGACACCGTGAACACTGAAGCTTTCTTT.